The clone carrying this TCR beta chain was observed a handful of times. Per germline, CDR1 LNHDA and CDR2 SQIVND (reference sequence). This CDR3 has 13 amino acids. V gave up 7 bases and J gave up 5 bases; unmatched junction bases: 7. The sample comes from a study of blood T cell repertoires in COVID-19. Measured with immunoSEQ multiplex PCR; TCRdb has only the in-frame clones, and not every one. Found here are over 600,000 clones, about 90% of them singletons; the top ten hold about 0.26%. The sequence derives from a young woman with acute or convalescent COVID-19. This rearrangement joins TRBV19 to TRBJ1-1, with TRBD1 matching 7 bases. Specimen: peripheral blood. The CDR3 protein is CASTSAGGTEAFF. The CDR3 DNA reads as TGTGCCAGTACCTCCGCAGGGGGGACTGAAGCTTTCTTT.